This entry features one T cell receptor beta chain sequence. The data originate from a study of blood T cell repertoires in COVID-19. Germline values: CDR1 KGHSH, CDR2 LQKENI. V dropped 3 bases and J dropped 6; count of bases not matched to a gene: 5. The CDR3 is made up of 13 amino acids. The repertoire was sequenced with immunoSEQ multiplex PCR; TCRdb's copy has only in-frame clones and lacks some. The table shows some 190,000 clones, with 88% occurring only once. Sequences were obtained from peripheral blood. This receptor was identified in a man between 18 and 29 years old with active or convalescent COVID-19. The V call is TRBV18, the J call TRBJ2-7; 7 bases map to TRBD1. The CDR3 sequence is CASSPDREREQYF. CDR3 sequence (DNA): TGTGCCAGCTCACCTGACAGGGAGCGCGAGCAGTACTTC.